This T cell receptor (beta chain) was captured by sequencing in a study of CD8+CD57+ T cells in acquired aplastic anemia. Study in general: Sorted CD4+ and CD8+ cells gave a mean 3.2 ug DNA, range roughly 0.18 to 30 ug. Sequencing produced an average of roughly 10 million reads per healthy donor for CD4+ cells.

Genomic DNA served as template for TCR beta VDJ and CDR3 profiling. TCRdb ran MiXCR on the reads and lists one entry per CDR3 protein. The sample has about 220,000 distinct CDR3 sequences; 34% are singletons. Specimen: sorted CD4+, CD8+, or CD8+CD57+ T cells (not recorded which) from PBMCs. This clonotype was obtained from a human donor in good health, serving as a control.

The CDR3 region is CASSPRWGSGTDTQYF. CDR3 DNA sequence: TGTGCCAGCTCACCACGGTGGGGTAGTGGCACAGATACGCAGTATTTT. The chain couples TRBV18 to TRBJ2-3; no definite D call. The germline gives CDR1 KGHSH, CDR2 LQKENI. Trimming took 1 base from V and 1 from J, leaving 12 bases between them. The length of the CDR3 is 16 residues.